The next 21 T cell receptor beta chains were all read from a single sample in a study of response to subunit inactivated influenza vaccine. One entry per CDR3 protein results from TCRdb running MiXCR on the RT-PCR reads. The data show some 600,000 distinct CDR3 sequences, 12% to 15% seen once. This specimen was PBMCs from blood, taken 14 to 15 days before vaccination. These receptors came from a man in his fifties or sixties who received an inactivated influenza vaccine.

The chain combines TRBV7-9 with TRBJ2-2; TRBD1 aligns across 9 bases. J lost 3 bases, V lost 4 bases, and 6 bases had no gene match. Germline assignment: CDR1 SEHNR and CDR2 FQNEAQ (reference sequence). The CDR3 is 16 amino acids. This CDR3 is CASSSWTGVDTGELFF. Here the CDR3 DNA reads TGTGCCAGCAGCTCATGGACAGGGGTGGACACCGGGGAGCTGTTTTTT.

This chain uses TRBV7-9 with TRBJ2-6; D call uncertain. The V and J ends lost 7 bases and 0 bases respectively, with 7 bases between them. CDR1 is SEHNR and CDR2 is FQNEAQ in the germline V gene (reference sequence). The CDR3 contains 14 residues. DNA for the CDR3: TGTGCCAGCAACGACGGCTCTGGGGCCAACGTCCTGACTTTC. It yields the protein CASNDGSGANVLTF. The full variable domain, its missing parts supplied by reference TRBV7-9 and TRBJ2-6, is DTGVSQNPRHKITKRGQNVTFRCDPISEHNRLYWYRQTLGQGPEFLTYFQNEAQLEKSRLLSDRFSAERPKGSFSTLEIQRTEQGDSAMYLCASNDGSGANVLTFGAGSRLTVL.

This clonotype turned up a few times. This chain links TRBV10-3 with TRBJ2-7; D possibly corresponds to TRBD2 (6 bases). Trimming pared 2 bases from V and 0 bases from J, leaving 11 bases between. The germline CDR1 and CDR2 sequences are ENHRY and SYGVKD. The CDR3 runs 15 residues. CDR3 coding DNA: TGTGCCATCAGTGAGGGTACTAGCTACTCCTACGAGCAGTACTTC. It translates to CAISEGTSYSYEQYF.

Only a few counts were recorded for this clonotype. In DNA, the CDR3 is TGTGCCAGCAGCCCACTCACTAGCGGACCCCAAGAGACCCAGTACTTC. Residues: CASSPLTSGPQETQYF. The V and J genes are TRBV3-1 and TRBJ2-5, with TRBD2 identical over 8 bases. Trimming took 4 bases from V and 1 from J; bases not matched to a gene: 8. This CDR3 is 16 amino acids long. Germline loops: CDR1 LGHDT, CDR2 YNNKEL (reference sequence).

This clonotype was found a few times. The chain carries TRBV27 and TRBJ2-3; 7 nucleotides align to TRBD2. There are 15 residues in the CDR3. CDR1 and CDR2 from the germline V gene are MNHEY and SMNVEV (reference sequence). J lost 4 bases, V lost 7 bases, and 11 bases had no gene match. The CDR3 DNA reads TGTGCCAGCAATGGGCCCGGGAGGAGTGCAGATACGCAGTATTTT. Translating gives CASNGPGRSADTQYF.

This clonotype was counted many times. The chain combines TRBV20-1 with TRBJ2-5; 9 nucleotides agree with TRBD2. There are 17 residues in the CDR3. The germline V gene has CDR1 DFQATT and CDR2 SNEGSKA (reference sequence). V trimming: 6 bases; J trimming: 1 base; junction bases outside the gene matches: 15. DNA for the CDR3: TGCAGTGCCCCCGGCCCCGTGACTAGCGGAAGCCAAGAGACCCAGTACTTC. Protein sequence: CSAPGPVTSGSQETQYF.

This clonotype turned up a few times. The V call is TRBV12-3 or TRBV12-4, the J call TRBJ2-2, with 8 nucleotides matching TRBD2. CDR3 length: 15 amino acids. Trimming cost V 2 bases and J 6 bases; bases outside gene matches: 5. CDR3 residues: CASSLIGGASGELFF. As DNA, the CDR3 is TGTGCCAGCAGTTTAATCGGGGGGGCGTCCGGGGAGCTGTTTTTT.

This clonotype turned up a few times. The rearrangement links TRBV6-1 to TRBJ2-6, with D maybe TRBD1 (5 bases). Germline V gene lookup returns CDR1 MNHNS and CDR2 SASEGT. CDR3 size: 15 residues. The V and J ends lost 6 bases and 0 bases respectively, with 9 bases between them. The CDR3 region has the DNA TGTGCCAGCAGGGACACCAGCTCTGGGGCCAACGTCCTGACTTTC. Residues: CASRDTSSGANVLTF.

This clonotype occurred a few times. The rearrangement uses TRBV15 and TRBJ2-5; perhaps TRBD2 as D (6 bases). Germline CDR1 reads LNHNV; CDR2 reads YYDKDF (reference sequence). The CDR3 is 16 residues long. Trimming removed 1 base at V and 5 bases at J, with 17 bases between. CDR3 loop: CATSRATLTSFETQYF. The CDR3 nucleotides are TGTGCCACCAGCAGAGCGACCCTGACTAGTTTCGAGACCCAGTACTTC.

The V and J genes are TRBV15 and TRBJ1-1; 10 bases match TRBD1. This CDR3 comprises 16 residues. J lost 1 base, V lost 5 bases, and 7 bases had no gene match. Germline V CDR1 and CDR2: LNHNV, YYDKDF (reference sequence). The CDR3 nucleotides are TGTGCCACCAGCGTGACCGGGACAGGGGCGAACACTGAAGCTTTCTTT. Encoded protein: CATSVTGTGANTEAFF.

This clonotype showed up just a few times. The chain has TRBV20-1 and TRBJ2-3; D possibly matches TRBD1 or TRBD2 (5 bases each). V shed 3 bases and J shed 2 bases, with 18 bases lying between them. The CDR3 totals 16 residues. Germline V CDR1 and CDR2: DFQATT, SNEGSKA (reference sequence). For the CDR3, the DNA is TGCAGTGCTAGCCGACAGCCAATGACTATCACAGATACGCAGTATTTT. Translating it yields CSASRQPMTITDTQYF.

This chain links TRBV11-2 with TRBJ2-2, with a possible D match to TRBD2 (6 bases). CDR1 SGHAT and CDR2 FQNNGV come from the germline V gene. The CDR3 contains 15 residues. V dropped 3 bases and J dropped 4 bases, with 12 bases sitting between them. CDR3 nucleotides: TGTGCCAGCAGCTTCACGGGACTCATCACCGGGGAGCTGTTTTTT. It specifies CASSFTGLITGELFF.

This sequence joins TRBV20-1 and TRBJ1-2; 8 bases agree with TRBD1. CDR3 length: 9 amino acids. Germline loops: CDR1 DFQATT, CDR2 SNEGSKA (reference sequence). The CDR3 DNA is TGCATGGACAGGGAAGGCTACACCTTC. Amino acid sequence: CMDREGYTF.

This chain connects TRBV28 to TRBJ1-3; D gene ambiguous. The V gene's germline CDR1 is MDHEN and CDR2 SYDVKM. V was trimmed by 1 base and J by 0 bases, leaving 10 bases between them. The length of the CDR3 is 16 residues. The CDR3 region is CASSLYSTLSGNTIYF. In DNA, the CDR3 is TGTGCCAGCAGTTTATACTCAACCCTCTCTGGAAACACCATATATTTT.

The genes are TRBV24-1 and TRBJ2-2, with 8 bases matching TRBD2. The CDR3 contains 15 residues. Germline CDR1 KGHDR, CDR2 SFDVKD. V lost 7 bases to trimming and J lost 5 bases; unmatched junction nucleotides: 8. This chain's CDR3 is CATRSSGGKTGELFF. CDR3 bases: TGTGCCACCAGAAGCAGCGGGGGAAAAACCGGGGAGCTGTTTTTT.

The rearrangement joins TRBV4-1 to TRBJ1-5; D is undetermined. The CDR3 length is 16 residues. V lost 0 bases and J 6 bases, leaving 15 bases between the germline ends. Germline CDR1 reads MGHRA; CDR2 reads YSYEKL. This chain's CDR3 is CASSQDSIGFGQPQHF. In DNA form, the CDR3 reads TGCGCCAGCAGCCAAGATTCAATAGGTTTCGGTCAGCCCCAGCATTTT.

This rearrangement joins TRBV10-3 to TRBJ2-3; the D gene is possibly TRBD2 (6 bases). Trimming cost V 0 bases and J 0 bases, with 10 bases left between them. This CDR3 has 16 residues. Germline V CDR1 and CDR2: ENHRY, SYGVKD. In DNA, the CDR3 is TGTGCCATCAGTGAGTCAAGAGGGACTAGCACAGATACGCAGTATTTT. As protein: CAISESRGTSTDTQYF.

J is TRBJ2-7 and V is TRBV29-1, with D perhaps matching TRBD1 (6 bases). Trimming shortened V by 7 bases and J by 9 bases, and 19 bases separated the two germline ends. Germline CDR1 and CDR2: SQVTM and ANQGSEA. The CDR3 has 12 residues. The CDR3 DNA reads TGCAGCGCCGAAGGTGGGGACACCAGGCAGTACTTC. Its translation: CSAEGGDTRQYF.

This clonotype was seen only a few times. The chain is built from TRBV12-3 or TRBV12-4 and TRBJ2-1, with 7 bases lining up with TRBD1. CDR3 length equals 17 residues. V dropped 3 bases and J dropped 7; count of bases not matched to a gene: 15. CDR3 amino acids: CASSLGTGVSSENEQFF. As DNA, the CDR3 is TGTGCCAGCAGTTTGGGCACAGGGGTGAGTAGCGAGAATGAGCAGTTCTTC.

This clonotype appeared many times. The gene calls are TRBV4-3 and TRBJ1-1; no definite D call. Germline V gene lookup returns CDR1 LGHNA and CDR2 YSLEER. This CDR3 is 13 amino acids long. Trimming took 1 base from V and 4 from J, leaving 7 bases between them. CDR3 sequence reads: CASSQGGITEAFF. Here the CDR3 DNA reads TGCGCCAGCAGCCAAGGAGGGATCACTGAAGCTTTCTTT.

Only a few counts were recorded for this clonotype. The J gene is TRBJ2-3, the V gene TRBV20-1; 10 bases fit TRBD2. Trimming at V came to 6 bases and at J to 3 bases, leaving 3 bases not matched to a gene. Germline assignment: CDR1 DFQATT and CDR2 SNEGSKA (reference sequence). The CDR3 is made up of 13 amino acids. The chain's CDR3 is CSARTSGTDTQYF. The DNA for the CDR3 is TGCAGTGCCCGGACTAGCGGTACAGATACGCAGTATTTT.